This entry lists 29 T cell receptor beta chains sequenced from one sample in a study of blood T cell repertoires in COVID-19. TCRdb keeps only in-frame clones here, not all; method: immunoSEQ multiplex PCR. Of 150,000 to 200,000 clones listed, around four fifths are singletons. The sample consisted of PBMCs or T cells enriched from blood (not recorded which). These receptors came from a woman aged 55-69 years who had recovered from COVID-19.

This chain connects TRBV7-6 to TRBJ2-5, with TRBD2 matching over 7 bases. CDR1 and CDR2 from the germline V gene are SGHVS and FNYEAQ. The CDR3 extends over 14 amino acids. V dropped 4 bases and J dropped 2; count of bases not matched to a gene: 4. The CDR3 DNA sequence: TGTGCCAGCAGCTCGGGGGGATCACAAGAGACCCAGTACTTC. It translates to CASSSGGSQETQYF.

The chain uses TRBV19 and TRBJ1-2; no firm D call. There are 14 residues in the CDR3. Germline-derived CDR1 and CDR2 are LNHDA and SQIVND (reference sequence). With 1 base removed from V and 7 bases from J, the gap between germline ends came to 13 bases. The CDR3 sequence: CASSIVGVASGYTF. As DNA, the CDR3 is TGTGCCAGTAGTATAGTCGGGGTTGCCTCTGGCTACACCTTC.

This clone was recorded a few times. Other DNA variants within this sample encode the same CDR3. The chain recombines TRBV5-1 with TRBJ1-2; 7 bases are a match to TRBD1. This CDR3 spans 13 amino acids. V lost 0 bases, J lost 8 bases, and 4 bases stayed unmatched. The germline V gene encodes CDR1 SGHRS and CDR2 YFSETQ. CDR3 DNA: TGCGCCAGCAGCTTGGAACAGGGGAGCGGCTACACCTTC. Encoded protein: CASSLEQGSGYTF.

The chain is built from TRBV30 and TRBJ1-1, with a possible D match to TRBD1 (5 bases). Deletions cut 7 bases from V and 0 bases from J, with 15 bases between. CDR1 and CDR2 from the germline V gene are GTSNPN and SVGIG (reference sequence). The CDR3 is made up of 14 amino acids. CDR3 sequence (DNA): TGTGCCTCCAGGACAATGAGCCTGAACACTGAAGCTTTCTTT. Its protein product is CASRTMSLNTEAFF.

This chain joins TRBV7-9 and TRBJ2-5, with 9 bases fitting TRBD2. CDR3 size: 18 residues. After removal of 1 base from V and 2 bases from J, the junction contained 11 bases not matched to a gene. Germline assignment: CDR1 SEHNR and CDR2 FQNEAQ (reference sequence). The CDR3 here is CASSLGPRTSAFQETQYF. The CDR3, as DNA: TGTGCCAGCAGCTTAGGCCCCCGGACTAGCGCCTTTCAAGAGACCCAGTACTTC.

This rearrangement joins TRBV6-5 to TRBJ1-1; a weak D match, TRBD1 (6 bases). The germline CDR1 and CDR2 sequences are MNHEY and SVGAGI. The V and J ends lost 6 bases and 0 bases respectively, with 14 bases between them. CDR3 size: 15 residues. CDR3: CASSRQVGLNTEAFF. The CDR3 nucleotides read TGTGCCAGCAGCAGACAGGTCGGATTGAACACTGAAGCTTTCTTT.

The chain has TRBV7-8 and TRBJ2-5; TRBD2 agrees at 7 bases. Germline V gene sequence: CDR1 SGHVS, CDR2 FQNEAQ. This CDR3 region has 14 residues. V was pared by 1 base and J by 1 base, with 0 bases of the junction left unmatched. DNA of the CDR3: TGTGCCAGCAGCTTAGGGACTAGCCAAGAGACCCAGTACTTC. Translating it yields CASSLGTSQETQYF.

The chain recombines TRBV6-2 or TRBV6-3 with TRBJ2-7, with TRBD1 matching over 7 bases. The trim removed 5 bases at V and 2 bases at J, leaving 6 bases unmatched. The V gene's germline CDR1 is MNHEY and CDR2 SVGEGT. This CDR3 region has 14 residues. The DNA of the CDR3 is TGTGCCAGCAGTCAACAGGGGCTCCCCTACGAGCAGTACTTC. Encoded protein: CASSQQGLPYEQYF.

The V gene is TRBV2, the J gene TRBJ1-2; D unclear. V was clipped by 3 bases and J by 4 bases, with 12 bases between them. CDR3 length: 14 amino acids. Germline V gives CDR1 SNHLY, CDR2 FYNNEI. The CDR3 DNA is TGTGCCAGCAGTGAGGCTTCAGGCGCCTATGGCTACACCTTC. It encodes CASSEASGAYGYTF.

This clone was seen a few times. The V gene is TRBV6-1, the J gene TRBJ2-7; D might be TRBD1 (5 bases). Germline CDR1 MNHNS, CDR2 SASEGT. Trimming shortened V by 1 base and J by 3 bases, and 13 bases separated the two germline ends. This CDR3 is 15 amino acids long. As DNA, the CDR3 is TGTGCCAGCAGTGAAGTTGCAGGGATGGGCTACGAGCAGTACTTC. Translated, it gives CASSEVAGMGYEQYF.

V gene TRBV6-5 combines with J gene TRBJ2-2, with 7 bases that match TRBD1. The CDR3 contains 14 residues. The germline V gene encodes CDR1 MNHEY and CDR2 SVGAGI. V shed 5 bases and J 6 bases; nucleotides not matched to a gene: 6. The CDR3 loop reads CASSLTGAAGELFF. The DNA for the CDR3 is TGTGCCAGCAGTCTTACAGGGGCGGCCGGGGAGCTGTTTTTT.

This clone was picked up one time. The chain joins TRBV5-6 to TRBJ2-1; the D gene is possibly TRBD1 (6 bases). Between the trimmed V and J ends, which lost 1 base and 2 bases, there was a span of 10 bases. Germline CDR1 is SGHDT and CDR2 is YYEEEE. This CDR3 spans 15 amino acids. For the CDR3, the DNA is TGTGCCAGCAGCTTGCCACAGGGCCCCTACAATGAGCAGTTCTTC. This codes for CASSLPQGPYNEQFF.

This chain uses TRBV29-1 with TRBJ2-2, with 7 positions matching TRBD1. From germline, CDR1 is SQVTM and CDR2 ANQGSEA. This CDR3 is 13 amino acids long. V lost 4 bases to trimming and J lost 4 bases; unmatched junction nucleotides: 3. CDR3 loop: CSVVTGRTGELFF. The CDR3, as DNA: TGCAGCGTTGTGACAGGGCGCACCGGGGAGCTGTTTTTT.

This sequence joins TRBV24-1 and TRBJ2-2; D is perhaps TRBD2 (5 bases). V was pared by 4 bases and J by 5 bases, with 19 bases between. Germline loops: CDR1 KGHDR, CDR2 SFDVKD. The CDR3 sequence is 17 residues long. The CDR3 protein is CATSDPGLGRGTGELFF. The CDR3 nucleotides are TGTGCCACCAGTGACCCTGGGCTAGGGAGAGGTACCGGGGAGCTGTTTTTT.

The chain links TRBV21-1 to TRBJ1-5. TRBV21-1 is described as a pseudogene. CDR3 length: 18 residues. CDR3 sequence reads: CASSKDGGTGFGNQPQHF. In DNA, the CDR3 is TGTGCCAGCAGCAAAGATGGAGGGACGGGGTTCGGGAATCAGCCCCAGCATTTT.

The gene calls are TRBV3-1 (or the pseudogene TRBV3-2) and TRBJ2-2, with D tentatively TRBD2 (5 bases). The CDR3 is 16 residues long. Germline V gene data show CDR1 as LGHDT and CDR2 as YNNKEL (reference sequence). The V end lost 1 base, the J end lost 6 bases, and 15 bases lay between the germline ends. CDR3 in amino acids: CASSQVRERFAGELFF. Written as DNA, the CDR3 is TGTGCCAGCAGCCAAGTGAGGGAAAGGTTCGCCGGGGAGCTGTTTTTT.

The chain recombines TRBV24-1 with TRBJ2-5; 10 nucleotides match TRBD2. The CDR3 totals 15 residues. Germline V gene sequence: CDR1 KGHDR, CDR2 SFDVKD. V dropped 1 base and J dropped 5; count of bases not matched to a gene: 3. The CDR3 loop is CATSDFSGGRETQYF. In DNA form, the CDR3 reads TGTGCCACCAGTGATTTTAGCGGGGGGCGGGAGACCCAGTACTTC.

This clone was detected only once. CDR3 sequence (DNA): TGTGCCAGTAGTATAGCGGGGGTGAGGAGCACTGAAGCTTTCTTT. Its protein is CASSIAGVRSTEAFF. The chain joins TRBV19 to TRBJ1-1, with TRBD1 as a possible D gene (5 bases). Germline CDR1 reads LNHDA; CDR2 reads SQIVND (reference sequence). The V and J ends lost 1 base and 4 bases respectively, with 13 bases between them. CDR3 length equals 15 residues.

The rearrangement uses TRBV19 and TRBJ2-5; TRBD2 matches at 14 bases. The CDR3 totals 16 residues. V was clipped by 0 bases and J by 13 bases; unmatched bases: 10. Germline loops: CDR1 LNHDA, CDR2 SQIVND (reference sequence). This CDR3 is CASSIESTSGRALRYF. The CDR3, as DNA: TGTGCCAGTAGTATAGAGTCGACTAGCGGGAGGGCCCTGAGGTACTTC.

The chain uses TRBV6-1 and TRBJ1-2; D unresolved. Germline V gene data show CDR1 as MNHNS and CDR2 as SASEGT. This CDR3 region has 14 residues. V lost 2 bases and J lost 4, with 11 bases in between. CDR3 loop: CASSERAGFYGYTF. The CDR3 DNA is TGTGCCAGCAGTGAACGTGCAGGTTTCTATGGCTACACCTTC.

The chain recombines TRBV6-6 with TRBJ2-5, with D possibly matching TRBD2 (6 bases). The length of the CDR3 is 13 residues. Germline CDR1 and CDR2: MNHNY and SVGAGI (reference sequence). Trimming left V 6 bases short and J 5 bases short, with 13 bases between. In DNA, the CDR3 is TGTGCCAGCAGCAGACCGGGAGATGAGACCCAGTACTTC. Protein product: CASSRPGDETQYF.

The chain joins TRBV7-9 to TRBJ2-1; D is unclear. Germline V CDR1 and CDR2: SEHNR, FQNEAQ (reference sequence). The CDR3 has 15 amino acids. V was clipped by 7 bases and J by 0 bases, with 13 bases between them. The CDR3 sequence: CASTTLVSSYNEQFF. CDR3 coding DNA: TGTGCCAGCACCACCTTAGTAAGCTCCTACAATGAGCAGTTCTTC.

Only a few counts were recorded for this clone. Here the CDR3 reads CASSPGGSGPGANVLTF. The CDR3, as DNA: TGCGCCAGCAGCCCGGGGGGGAGCGGCCCTGGGGCCAACGTCCTGACTTTC. The genes are TRBV5-1 and TRBJ2-6, with TRBD2 matching over 8 bases. This CDR3 spans 17 amino acids. After removal of 4 bases from V and 2 bases from J, the junction contained 8 bases not matched to a gene. CDR1 is SGHRS and CDR2 is YFSETQ in the germline V gene.

The rearrangement uses TRBV5-8 and TRBJ2-1, with D possibly TRBD1 on 5 matching bases. V shed 4 bases and J shed 10 bases, with 15 bases lying between them. In germline, CDR1 is SGHTS, CDR2 YDEGEE. The CDR3 extends over 13 amino acids. As DNA, the CDR3 is TGTGCCAGCAGCCCATTGAGGCAGGGAGAGCAGTTCTTC. Translated: CASSPLRQGEQFF.

The V and J genes are TRBV5-1 and TRBJ2-6; no definite D call. The CDR3 runs to 14 residues. Trimming stripped 1 base from V and 2 bases from J, with 4 bases between. Germline CDR1 and CDR2: SGHRS and YFSETQ. The CDR3 region is CASSLTAGANVLTF. As DNA, the CDR3 is TGCGCCAGCAGCTTGACTGCTGGGGCCAACGTCCTGACTTTC.

This chain links TRBV30 with TRBJ1-1; 8 bases align to TRBD1. There are 13 residues in the CDR3. The J segment lost 1 base and the V segment lost 5 bases, leaving 3 bases of the junction unmatched. Germline CDR1 GTSNPN, CDR2 SVGIG (reference sequence). The CDR3 spells CAWDRGPNTEAFF. CDR3 DNA: TGTGCCTGGGACAGGGGCCCGAACACTGAAGCTTTCTTT.

The chain uses TRBV18 and TRBJ1-1, with 8 bases that match TRBD1. The CDR3 has 14 residues. Germline CDR1 KGHSH, CDR2 LQKENI. Trimming removed 6 bases from V and 7 bases from J; junction bases left unmatched: 10. As DNA, the CDR3 is TGTGCCAGCTCGGGAGGGACAGGATTTAATGAAGCTTTCTTT. Its translation is CASSGGTGFNEAFF.

The J gene is TRBJ1-2, the V gene TRBV6-5; a weak D match, TRBD1 (5 bases). This CDR3 region has 15 residues. Trimming removed 6 bases from V and 4 bases from J, with 18 bases in between. CDR1 is MNHEY, CDR2 SVGAGI, per germline. CDR3 in DNA: TGTGCCAGCAGGGGAGGAACAGGTTCCGGCTATGGCTACACCTTC. It yields the protein CASRGGTGSGYGYTF.

The chain carries TRBV30 and TRBJ1-2, with 8 bases lining up with TRBD1. The germline gives CDR1 GTSNPN, CDR2 SVGIG (reference sequence). The CDR3 length is 10 residues. V was pared by 5 bases and J by 10 bases, with 3 bases of the junction left unmatched. The CDR3 sequence: CAWGTGHYTF. The CDR3 region has the DNA TGTGCCTGGGGGACAGGACACTACACCTTC.